Sequencing of this T cell receptor (beta chain) was carried out in a study of blood T cell repertoires in COVID-19. Study-wide context: Acute-phase and convalescent COVID-19 samples originated in the United States, Italy and Spain. Nucleic acid was either cDNA or gDNA, and it came from T cells, B-cell-depleted T cells, or PBMCs.

There are 15 residues in the CDR3. After removal of 4 bases from V and 8 bases from J, the junction contained 8 bases not matched to a gene. Germline CDR1 and CDR2: MDHEN and SYDVKM. As originally analysed: It was from reference gene primer amplification that nucleated cell counts were estimated. The assay was immunoSEQ multiplex PCR, and TCRdb's table has in-frame clones only and misses some. For V, J and clone size, that table is used; D and trimming come from the DNA. This sample yields about 150,000 clones, of which 90% are seen a single time; 0.53% belongs to the top ten. Sequencing was carried out using peripheral blood. The TCR was taken from a man aged 45-65 years with acute or convalescent COVID-19. V gene TRBV28 combines with J gene TRBJ1-6; 7 bases are a match to TRBD1. The CDR3 is CASSSDRPPYSPLHF. In DNA form, the CDR3 reads TGTGCCAGCAGTTCGGACAGGCCACCCTATTCACCCCTCCACTTT. The full variable domain, its missing parts supplied by reference TRBV28 and TRBJ1-6, is DVKVTQSSRYLVKRTGEKVFLECVQDMDHENMFWYRQDPGLGLRLIYFSYDVKMKEKGDIPEGYSVSREKKERFSLILESASTNQTSMYLCASSSDRPPYSPLHFGNGTRLTVT.